This T cell receptor (beta chain) came from a study of shared T cell receptors in the human thymus. The CDR3 length is 19 residues. The V gene's germline CDR1 is MGHRA and CDR2 YSYEKL. After removal of 0 bases from V and 4 bases from J, the junction contained 15 bases not matched to a gene. Here immunoSEQ multiplex PCR was the method, and the copy in TCRdb shows in-frame clones only, minus some. The table shows hundreds of thousands of clones, with around 89% occurring only once. These data also featured in a second study, about human thymus T cells. This second study notes: Thymus tissue was removed during corrective cardiac surgery. Repertoires sampled from thymus and blood appeared biased in V and J gene usage. Unrelated people showed highly overlapping thymic repertoires, related research reported.

The chain employs TRBV4-1 and TRBJ1-2; 9 bases align to TRBD1. The sample consisted of thymocytes. This TCR was recovered from a boy in the first two years of life with a congenital heart defect. Written as DNA, the CDR3 is TGCGCCAGCAGCCAAGAATCTCGGGCGACAGGACAGGGGATCTATGGCTACACCTTC. It translates to CASSQESRATGQGIYGYTF.